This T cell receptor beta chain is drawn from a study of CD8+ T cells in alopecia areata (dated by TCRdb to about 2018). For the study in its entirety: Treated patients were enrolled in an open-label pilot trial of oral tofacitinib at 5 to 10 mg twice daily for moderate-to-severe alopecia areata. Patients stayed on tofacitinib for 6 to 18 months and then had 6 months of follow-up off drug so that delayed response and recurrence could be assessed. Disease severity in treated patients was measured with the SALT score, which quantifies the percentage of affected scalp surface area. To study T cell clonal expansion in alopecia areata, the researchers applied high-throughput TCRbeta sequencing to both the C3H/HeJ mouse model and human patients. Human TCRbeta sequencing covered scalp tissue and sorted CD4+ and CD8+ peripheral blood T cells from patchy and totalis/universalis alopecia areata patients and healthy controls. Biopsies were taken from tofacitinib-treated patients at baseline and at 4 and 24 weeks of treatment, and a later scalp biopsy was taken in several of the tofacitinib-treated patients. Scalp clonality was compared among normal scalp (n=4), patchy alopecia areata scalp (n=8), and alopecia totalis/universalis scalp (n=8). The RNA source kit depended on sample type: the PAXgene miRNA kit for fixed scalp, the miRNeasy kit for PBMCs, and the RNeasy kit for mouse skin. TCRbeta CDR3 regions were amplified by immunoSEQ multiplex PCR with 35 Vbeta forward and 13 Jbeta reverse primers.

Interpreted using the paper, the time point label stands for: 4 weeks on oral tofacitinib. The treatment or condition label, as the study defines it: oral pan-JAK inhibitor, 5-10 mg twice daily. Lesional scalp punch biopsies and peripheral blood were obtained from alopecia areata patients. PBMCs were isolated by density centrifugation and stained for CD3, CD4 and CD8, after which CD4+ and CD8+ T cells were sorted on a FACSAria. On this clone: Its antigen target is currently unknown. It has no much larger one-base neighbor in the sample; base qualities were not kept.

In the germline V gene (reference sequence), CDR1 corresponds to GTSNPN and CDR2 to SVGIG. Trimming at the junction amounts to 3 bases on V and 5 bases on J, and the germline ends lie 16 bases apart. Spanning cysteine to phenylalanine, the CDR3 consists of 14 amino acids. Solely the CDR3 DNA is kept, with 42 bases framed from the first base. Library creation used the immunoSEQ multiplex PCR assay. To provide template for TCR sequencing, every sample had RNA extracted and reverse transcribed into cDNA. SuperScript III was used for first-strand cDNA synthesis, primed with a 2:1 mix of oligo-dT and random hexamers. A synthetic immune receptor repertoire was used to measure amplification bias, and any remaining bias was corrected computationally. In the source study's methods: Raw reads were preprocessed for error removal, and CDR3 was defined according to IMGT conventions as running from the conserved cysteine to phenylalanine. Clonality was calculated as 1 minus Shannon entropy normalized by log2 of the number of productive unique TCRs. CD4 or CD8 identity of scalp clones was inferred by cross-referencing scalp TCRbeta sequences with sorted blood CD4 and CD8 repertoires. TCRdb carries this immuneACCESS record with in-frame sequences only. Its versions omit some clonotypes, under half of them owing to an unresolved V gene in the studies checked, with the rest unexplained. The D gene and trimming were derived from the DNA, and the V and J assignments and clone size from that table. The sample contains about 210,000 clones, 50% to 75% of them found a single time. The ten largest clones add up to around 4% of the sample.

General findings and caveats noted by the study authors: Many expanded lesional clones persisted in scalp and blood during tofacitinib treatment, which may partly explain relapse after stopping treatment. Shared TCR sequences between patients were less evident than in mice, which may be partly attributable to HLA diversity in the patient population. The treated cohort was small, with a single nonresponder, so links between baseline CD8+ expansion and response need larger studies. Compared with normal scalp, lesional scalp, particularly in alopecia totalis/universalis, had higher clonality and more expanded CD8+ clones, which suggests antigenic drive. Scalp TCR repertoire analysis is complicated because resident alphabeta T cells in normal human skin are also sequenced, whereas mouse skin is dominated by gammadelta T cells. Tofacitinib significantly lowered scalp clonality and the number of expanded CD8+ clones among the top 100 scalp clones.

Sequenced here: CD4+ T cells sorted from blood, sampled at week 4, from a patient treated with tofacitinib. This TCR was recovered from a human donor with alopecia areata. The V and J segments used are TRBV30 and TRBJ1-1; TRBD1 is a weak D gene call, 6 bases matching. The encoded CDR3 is CAWRAGGGGTEAFF. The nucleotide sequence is TGTGCCTGGAGAGCTGGGGGAGGGGGTACTGAAGCTTTCTTT.